Listed below are T cell receptor beta chains from one sample, sequenced in a study of OX40 agonist ivuxolimab in advanced cancers. TCRdb's table, derived via immunoSEQ multiplex PCR, lists solely in-frame clones and lacks some. The data show tens of thousands of clones, with 80% to 95% seen just once and over 0.6% held by the top ten. The specimen was CD4+ or CD8+ T cells sorted from blood, collected in a trial of the OX40 agonist ivuxolimab. All receptors come from an adult with an advanced solid tumor such as melanoma, head and neck, liver or kidney cancer. The CDR3 runs from the conserved cysteine through the conserved F or W. The D gene is left open where the match is weak. Clone size is shown for a subset of rows, as once, few, many or a class of expanded clone.

cdr3_aa cdr3_nt d_call j_call v_call clone_size
CASSFPGVYGYTF TGTGCCAGCAGCTTTCCAGGGGTCTATGGCTACACCTTC . TRBJ1-2 TRBV5-6 .
CASSSEPLAGVQNIQYF TGCGCCAGCAGCAGCGAACCCTTAGCGGGAGTACAAAACATTCAGTACTTC TRBD2 TRBJ2-4 TRBV4-1 .
CASSLAKRGGQGDTQYF TGTGCCAGCAGCTTGGCCAAAAGGGGCGGGCAGGGGGATACGCAGTATTTT . TRBJ2-3 TRBV5-4 .
CASSLWDNYGYTF TGTGCCAGCAGCTTATGGGACAACTATGGCTACACCTTC . TRBJ1-2 TRBV7-9 .
CASSLARGEQYF TGTGCCAGCAGTTTGGCCCGGGGCGAGCAGTACTTC . TRBJ2-7 TRBV27 .
CASSVEGLAGGLSTDTQYF TGTGCCAGCAGTGTCGAGGGACTAGCGGGGGGGCTAAGCACAGATACGCAGTATTTT TRBD2 TRBJ2-3 TRBV2 .
CASSFEHATYEQYF TGTGCCAGCAGTTTCGAACATGCAACCTACGAGCAGTACTTC . TRBJ2-7 TRBV6-1 few
CAWMYPSTDTQYF TGTGCCTGGATGTATCCTAGCACAGATACGCAGTATTTT . TRBJ2-3 TRBV30 .
CASSGTSGRAYEQYF TGCGCCAGCAGCGGTACTAGCGGGAGGGCCTACGAGCAGTACTTC TRBD2 TRBJ2-7 TRBV5-1 .
CSVRTGDEKLFF TGCAGCGTTCGGACTGGCGATGAAAAACTGTTTTTT . TRBJ1-4 TRBV29-1 .
CASSLGGTSPEQFF TGCGCCAGCAGCTTGGGGGGCACTAGTCCTGAGCAGTTCTTC . TRBJ2-1 TRBV5-1 .
CASSQPTQPEKLFF TGTGCCAGCAGTCAGCCTACCCAGCCGGAAAAACTGTTTTTT . TRBJ1-4 TRBV6-6 .
CASRLEGPGINYEQYF TGTGCAAGTCGCTTAGAAGGGCCAGGGATAAACTACGAGCAGTACTTC . TRBJ2-7 TRBV12-2 .
CASRTGTSDSYEQYF TGCGCCAGTCGCACCGGGACTAGTGACTCCTACGAGCAGTACTTC TRBD2 TRBJ2-7 TRBV5-1 .
CASSPLTGNTEAFF TGCGCCAGCAGCCCCCTGACAGGCAACACTGAAGCTTTCTTT . TRBJ1-1 TRBV5-1 .
CSVEEGRSRFEQYF TGCAGCGTTGAAGAAGGCAGATCCCGGTTCGAGCAGTACTTC . TRBJ2-7 TRBV29-1 .
CAWSVGGGRGTEAFF TGTGCCTGGAGTGTAGGTGGAGGGAGAGGTACTGAAGCTTTCTTT . TRBJ1-1 TRBV30 few
CAWSVGSGNVETQYF TGTGCCTGGAGTGTTGGTAGCGGGAACGTCGAGACCCAGTACTTC TRBD2 TRBJ2-5 TRBV30 .
CASSRPVDIQYF TGTGCCAGCAGTAGACCTGTGGACATTCAGTACTTC . TRBJ2-4 TRBV6-1 .
CASSPFTGTANTGELFF TGTGCCAGCTCACCTTTCACCGGGACAGCGAACACCGGGGAGCTGTTTTTT TRBD1 TRBJ2-2 TRBV18 .
CASSSGLAGGKNEQFF TGTGCCAGCAGCTCGGGACTAGCGGGGGGTAAAAATGAGCAGTTCTTC TRBD2 TRBJ2-1 TRBV5-4 .
CASSSRLAWGKQYF TGTGCCAGCAGCTCGAGACTAGCGTGGGGTAAGCAGTACTTC TRBD2 TRBJ2-7 TRBV11-1 .
CASSEAPASTYTEAFF TGTGCCAGCAGTGAAGCGCCGGCGTCTACGTACACTGAAGCTTTCTTT . TRBJ1-1 TRBV6-1 .
CARTGFFTEAFF TGTGCCAGGACAGGGTTCTTCACTGAAGCTTTCTTT TRBD1 TRBJ1-1 TRBV11-3 .
CSVLRGTNTEAFF TGCAGCGTCCTCCGGGGGACGAACACTGAAGCTTTCTTT . TRBJ1-1 TRBV29-1 .
CASSQGLSTDTQYF TGTGCCAGCAGCCAGGGGCTAAGCACAGATACGCAGTATTTT . TRBJ2-3 TRBV7-9 .
CAISESRQLSTDTQYF TGTGCCATCAGTGAGTCGAGGCAACTGAGCACAGATACGCAGTATTTT . TRBJ2-3 TRBV10-3 .
CASSTGAGNQPQHF TGTGCCAGTAGTACAGGGGCTGGCAATCAGCCCCAGCATTTT . TRBJ1-5 TRBV19 .
CASNSAGPTYNEQFF TGTGCCAGTAATAGTGCGGGACCCACCTACAATGAGCAGTTCTTC . TRBJ2-1 TRBV19 .
CASSEGDWALEQYF TGTGCCAGCAGTGAAGGAGACTGGGCACTCGAGCAGTACTTC . TRBJ2-7 TRBV2 .
CASSLPTGYEQYF TGTGCCAGCAGCTTACCGACTGGTTACGAGCAGTACTTC . TRBJ2-7 TRBV7-2 .
CASSPGGGAYNEQFF TGCGCCAGCAGCCCGGGAGGGGGGGCCTACAATGAGCAGTTCTTC TRBD2 TRBJ2-1 TRBV5-1 .
CASSLQGEVGEQYF TGCGCCAGCAGCTTACAGGGGGAAGTGGGCGAGCAGTACTTC TRBD1 TRBJ2-7 TRBV5-1 .
CSVVGGNEKLFF TGCAGCGTTGTAGGGGGTAATGAAAAACTGTTTTTT . TRBJ1-4 TRBV29-1 .
CASSSGLAGGTGELFF TGCGCCAGCAGCTCGGGACTAGCGGGGGGCACCGGGGAGCTGTTTTTT TRBD2 TRBJ2-2 TRBV5-1 once
CASSQQETQYF TGTGCCAGCAGCCAACAAGAGACCCAGTACTTC . TRBJ2-5 TRBV5-6 .
CAVNRADTGELFF TGTGCCGTCAACAGGGCGGACACCGGGGAGCTGTTTTTT . TRBJ2-2 TRBV7-7 .
CASSPRGGATQETQYF TGTGCCAGCAGCCCGAGAGGCGGGGCAACCCAAGAGACCCAGTACTTC . TRBJ2-5 TRBV27 .
CAWDMRQGPNEQYF TGTGCCTGGGATATGAGGCAGGGGCCCAACGAGCAGTACTTC . TRBJ2-7 TRBV30 .
CASRGTGRGNGYTF TGCGCCAGCAGAGGGACAGGGCGCGGGAATGGCTACACCTTC TRBD1 TRBJ1-2 TRBV10-2 .
CASSRTGTGGSYEQYF TGTGCCAGCAGCCGAACCGGGACAGGAGGATCCTACGAGCAGTACTTC TRBD1 TRBJ2-7 TRBV11-2 .
CASSLQGVRGTEAFF TGTGCCAGCAGTTTGCAGGGGGTAAGGGGCACTGAAGCTTTCTTT TRBD1 TRBJ1-1 TRBV27 .